This entry concerns a single T cell receptor beta chain. The sample comes from a study of OX40 agonist ivuxolimab in advanced cancers. The CDR3 consists of 14 residues. The V end lost 6 bases, the J end lost 2 bases, and 16 bases lay between the germline ends. Per germline, CDR1 SQVTM and CDR2 ANQGSEA. Assay: immunoSEQ multiplex PCR; the TCRdb copy retains only in-frame clones and omits some. The sample consists of about 73,000 clones, approximately 90% of them appearing once. The chain couples TRBV29-1 to TRBJ1-1, with a tentative D call TRBD1 (5 bases). The origin of this receptor is an adult with an advanced solid tumor such as melanoma, head and neck, liver or kidney cancer. This specimen was CD4+ or CD8+ T cells sorted from blood, taken in a trial of the OX40 agonist ivuxolimab. The CDR3, as DNA: TGCAGCGTCGGTCCGGGGCCAACTAACACTGAAGCTTTCTTT. As protein: CSVGPGPTNTEAFF.